The entry that follows covers one T cell receptor beta chain sequence. Its specificity is unknown. This sample is part of a study of cytomegalovirus exposure and HLA in healthy donors. The study, taken as a whole, reports: Confirmation in vitro established that a few CMV-associated chains were specific for CMV antigens.

Here immunoSEQ multiplex PCR was the method, and the copy in TCRdb shows in-frame clones only, minus some. The data hold some 250,000 clones, with almost 90% observed a single time. V lost 2 bases and J 2 bases, leaving 8 bases between the germline ends. The length of the CDR3 is 14 residues. Germline-derived CDR1 and CDR2 are SGHTA and FQGNSA. The chain carries TRBV7-2 and TRBJ2-3; no clear D. Sequenced sample: PBMCs. The sequence came from a woman between 18 and 29 years old in good health and CMV-seronegative. This chain's CDR3 is CASSLLVPTDTQYF. Here the CDR3 DNA reads TGTGCCAGCAGCTTATTAGTTCCCACAGATACGCAGTATTTT.